This T cell receptor beta chain was observed in a study of regulatory T cells in long-lasting Graves disease. Findings of the study overall: TRBV28 was favored in persistent disease, as were TRBJ1-2 and TRBJ2-5. Newly diagnosed patients shared 850 to 1,000 public clonotypes; persistent patients shared approximately 2,700.

Time point defined: newly diagnosed GD, antithyroid drugs for less than 3 months. The authors made the TCR library using RNA they extracted from PBMCs. The sample holds many counts of this clonotype. Its antigen is undetermined. CDR3-region Arm-PCR and iRepertoire HTBI primers produced the TCR beta libraries. TCRdb re-analysed the multiplex PCR reads in MiXCR, keeping a single row per CDR3 protein. The sample has around 500,000 distinct CDR3 sequences; roughly 14% are singletons. The CDR3 has 13 residues. The germline V and J ends were trimmed by 0 bases and 6 bases, with 6 bases remaining between them. Per germline, CDR1 MNHNS and CDR2 SASEGT. Another study also made use of these data, one on T cells in Graves' hyperthyroidism and ophthalmopathy.

The chain combines TRBV6-1 with TRBJ2-1; D not certain. The material was peripheral blood mononuclear cells (PBMCs), obtained at new diagnosis, from a patient treated with antithyroid drugs. The clonotype comes from a man aged 25 to 40 with Graves disease. CDR3 nucleotide sequence: TGTGCCAGCAGTGAAGCGAAGGTCAATGAGCAGTTCTTC. Its protein product is CASSEAKVNEQFF.